The rows below give T cell receptor beta chains drawn from one sample of a study of blood T cell repertoires in COVID-19. Here immunoSEQ multiplex PCR was the method, and the copy in TCRdb shows in-frame clones only, minus some. The data contain about 93,000 clones, roughly 80% of them singletons. Specimen: peripheral blood. The receptors were gathered from a human donor in a cohort sampled during active COVID-19. The conserved cysteine and the conserved F or W are not part of the CDR3 here. A row's size may be missing; if present it is once, few, many or a size class.

TRBV7-9,TRBJ2-7,11,NA,ASIPTSGGEQY
TRBV5-4,TRBJ1-4,12,NA,ASSRTGLGEKLF
TRBV19,TRBJ2-5,10,few,ASRRQGETQY
TRBV28,TRBJ1-2,12,NA,ASSLGQTGRGYT
TRBV20-1,TRBJ1-2,12,NA,SASSGGSNYGYT
TRBV5-6,TRBJ2-7,13,few,ASSLFGREGYEQY
TRBV29-1,TRBJ2-5,10,NA,SGVTGTKTQY
TRBV28,TRBJ2-5,13,NA,ASSPTGLRSETQY
TRBV14,TRBJ1-4,13,NA,ASSQGTGGEEKLF
TRBV11-2,TRBJ1-1,15,NA,ASSSTFSGGLNTEAF
TRBV2,TRBJ2-1,13,NA,ASSETSLGLNEQF
TRBV6-5,TRBJ1-6,13,NA,ASKPPGGKNSPLH
TRBV9,TRBJ2-7,12,NA,ASSVDWGAYEQY
TRBV7-3,TRBJ2-7,13,NA,ASSLTGLAVYEQY
TRBV24-1,TRBJ2-7,11,once,ATSGAGRGEQY
TRBV27,TRBJ2-3,14,NA,ASSLAGGGWTDTQY
TRBV4-2,TRBJ2-7,11,NA,ASSQRVGYEQY